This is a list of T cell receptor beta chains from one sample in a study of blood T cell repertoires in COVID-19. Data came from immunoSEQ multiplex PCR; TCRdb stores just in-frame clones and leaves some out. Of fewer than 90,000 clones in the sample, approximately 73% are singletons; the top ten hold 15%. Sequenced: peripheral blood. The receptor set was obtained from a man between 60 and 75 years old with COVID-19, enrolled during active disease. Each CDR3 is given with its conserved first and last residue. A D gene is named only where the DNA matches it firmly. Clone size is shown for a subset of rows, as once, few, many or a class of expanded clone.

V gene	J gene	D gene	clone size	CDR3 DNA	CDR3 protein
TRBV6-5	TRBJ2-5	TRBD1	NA	TGTGCCAGCACGGGACAGGGGCCGGAGACCCAGTACTTC	CASTGQGPETQYF
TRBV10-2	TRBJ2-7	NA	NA	TGCGCCAGCAGTCCCGGGACTCTCAACGAGCAGTACTTC	CASSPGTLNEQYF
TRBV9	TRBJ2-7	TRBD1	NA	TGTGCCAGCAGCGTAGGGGGGACAGATATCTACGAGCAGTACTTC	CASSVGGTDIYEQYF
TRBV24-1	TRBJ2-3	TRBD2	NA	TGTGCCACCAGTGATTACAGCGGGAGAGATACGCAGTATTTT	CATSDYSGRDTQYF
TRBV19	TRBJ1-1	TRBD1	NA	TGTGCCAGTAAGGAGGGGGCGGAGGCTTTCTTT	CASKEGAEAFF
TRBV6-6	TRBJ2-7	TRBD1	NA	TGTGCCAGCAGTTACCTGGACAGGGGAAGCGAGCAGTACTTC	CASSYLDRGSEQYF
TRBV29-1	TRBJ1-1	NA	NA	TGCAGCGTTTTTGCAGGGATTAGCACTGAAGCTTTCTTT	CSVFAGISTEAFF
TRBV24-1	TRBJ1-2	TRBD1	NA	TGTGCCACCAGTGATATCGGGACAGGTTCTGATGGCTACACCTTC	CATSDIGTGSDGYTF
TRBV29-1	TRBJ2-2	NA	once	TGCAGCGTTCGTTTTAGCGGACGCACCGGGGAGCTGTTTTTT	CSVRFSGRTGELFF
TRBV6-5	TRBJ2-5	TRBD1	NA	TGTGCCAGCAGTTACCCAGGGGGCGGGGAGACCCAGTACTTC	CASSYPGGGETQYF
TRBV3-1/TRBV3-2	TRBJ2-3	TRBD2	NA	TGTGCCAGCAGCCAAGTTACGACTAGCGGTGTCCCCACAGATACGCAGTATTTT	CASSQVTTSGVPTDTQYF
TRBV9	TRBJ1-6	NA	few	TGTGCCAGCAGCTCGGGGGACTCCTATAATTCACCCCTCCACTTT	CASSSGDSYNSPLHF
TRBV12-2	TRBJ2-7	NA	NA	TGTGCAAGTCGTAATACGCGGCCGGGACTAGCGGGAGGGCCCTACGAGCAGTACTTC	CASRNTRPGLAGGPYEQYF
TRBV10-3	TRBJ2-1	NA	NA	TGTGCCATCTCTGGAGTGAACAATGAGCAGTTCTTC	CAISGVNNEQFF
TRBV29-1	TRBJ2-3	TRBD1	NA	TGCAGCGTTGGGGGGACAGGGGGCGGCTCAGATACGCAGTATTTT	CSVGGTGGGSDTQYF
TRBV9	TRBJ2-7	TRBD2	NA	TGTGCCAGCAGCGCGGGAGGGCCCTACGAGCAGTACTTC	CASSAGGPYEQYF
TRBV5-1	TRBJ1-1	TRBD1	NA	TGCGCCAGCAGCTTACAGGGGGTTGGACTCACTGAAGCTTTCTTT	CASSLQGVGLTEAFF
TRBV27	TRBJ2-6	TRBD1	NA	TGTGCCAGCAGTTTATCGGGACAGGGGGCGTCGGGTGGGGCCAACGTCCTGACTTTC	CASSLSGQGASGGANVLTF
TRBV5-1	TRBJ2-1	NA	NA	TGCGCCAGCACGCGGACAGCCTCTCTGGGGGACAATGAGCAGTTCTTC	CASTRTASLGDNEQFF
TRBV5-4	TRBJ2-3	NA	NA	TGTGCCACCAACGGAGGGGCTAGCACAGATACGCAGTATTTT	CATNGGASTDTQYF
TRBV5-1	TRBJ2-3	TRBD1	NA	TGCGCCAGCAGCTTGCAGGGACAGACCACAGATACGCAGTATTTT	CASSLQGQTTDTQYF
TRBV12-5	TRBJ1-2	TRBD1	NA	TGTGCTAGTGGGGGCACAGGGGCCGGGTATGGCTACACCTTC	CASGGTGAGYGYTF
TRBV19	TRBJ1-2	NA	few	TGTGCCAGTAGTCTGGGTAGGACAGAAACCTATGGCTACACCTTC	CASSLGRTETYGYTF
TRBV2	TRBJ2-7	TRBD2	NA	TGTGCCAGCAGGGGACTAGACCTCGAGCAGTACTTC	CASRGLDLEQYF
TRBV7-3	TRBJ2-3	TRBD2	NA	TGTGCCAGCAGCTTGGGACTAGGGGCAGATACGCAGTATTTT	CASSLGLGADTQYF
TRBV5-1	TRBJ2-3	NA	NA	TGCGCCAGCAGCTCCCGCCAGAGCACAGATACGCAGTATTTT	CASSSRQSTDTQYF
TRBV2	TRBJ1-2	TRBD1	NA	TGTGCCAGCAGCGGACAGGGGCGGTATGGCTACACCTTC	CASSGQGRYGYTF
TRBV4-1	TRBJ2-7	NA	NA	TGCGCCAGCAGCCAAGATGGGTCTGGACGGGGGGAGCAGTACTTC	CASSQDGSGRGEQYF
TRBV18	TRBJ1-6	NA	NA	TGTGCCAGCTCACTGACGGAGTATAATTCACCCCTCCACTTT	CASSLTEYNSPLHF
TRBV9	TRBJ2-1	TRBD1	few	TGTGCCAGCAGCAAACGACAGGGTGGATGGAACTATGAGCAGTTCTTC	CASSKRQGGWNYEQFF
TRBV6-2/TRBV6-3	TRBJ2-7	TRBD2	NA	TGTGCCAGCAGTTACTCGAGGACTAGCGGGGGGCCCATCTCCTACGAGCAGTACTTC	CASSYSRTSGGPISYEQYF
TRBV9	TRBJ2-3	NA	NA	TGTGCCAGCAGCGGCCAGGTCACAGATACGCAGTATTTT	CASSGQVTDTQYF
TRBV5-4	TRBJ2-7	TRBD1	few	TGTGCCAGCAGCTCGCAGACAGGGGGCTCGCGGGGGATCTACGAGCAGTACTTC	CASSSQTGGSRGIYEQYF
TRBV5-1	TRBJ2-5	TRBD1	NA	TGCGCCAGCAGATATGGGGACAGCCAAGAGACCCAGTACTTC	CASRYGDSQETQYF
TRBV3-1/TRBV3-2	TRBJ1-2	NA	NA	TGTGCCAGCAGCCAAAGGAGGGTTGGCTACACCTTC	CASSQRRVGYTF
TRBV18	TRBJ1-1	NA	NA	TGTGCCAGCTCACCGGGGCTCGGGACTGAAGCTTTCTTT	CASSPGLGTEAFF
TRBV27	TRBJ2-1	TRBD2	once	TGTGCCAGCAGTATCAGCGGGAGGGAAGGTGAGCAGTTCTTC	CASSISGREGEQFF
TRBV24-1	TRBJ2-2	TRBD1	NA	TGTGCCACCAGTGAAATGGGACAGATCTCGAACACCGGGGAGCTGTTTTTT	CATSEMGQISNTGELFF
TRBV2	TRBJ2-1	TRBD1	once	TGTGCCAGCAGGGAGGACAGGGGAGAGTTCTTC	CASREDRGEFF
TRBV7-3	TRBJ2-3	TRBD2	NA	TGTGCCAGCAGCTTAATGGGCGGGGGAGACGATACGCAGTATTTT	CASSLMGGGDDTQYF
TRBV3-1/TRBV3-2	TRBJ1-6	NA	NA	TGTGCCAGCAGCCCCCAGGCAGGGAATTCACCCCTCCACTTT	CASSPQAGNSPLHF
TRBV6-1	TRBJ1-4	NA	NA	TGTGCCAGCAGTGCCCAGCTGACAGGATTGGGTGAAAAACTGTTTTTT	CASSAQLTGLGEKLFF
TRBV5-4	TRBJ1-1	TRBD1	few	TGTGCCAGCAGCTCAGGGGGTCGCACTGAAGCTTTCTTT	CASSSGGRTEAFF
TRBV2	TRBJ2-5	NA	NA	TGTGCCACAAATAGCCTAGGGAGAGAGACCCAGTACTTC	CATNSLGRETQYF
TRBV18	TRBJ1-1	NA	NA	TGTGCCAGCTCACCCTCCGGGTCCAGGGTGGGTGCTGAAGCTTTCTTT	CASSPSGSRVGAEAFF
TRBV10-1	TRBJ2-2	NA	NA	TGCGCCAGCGCTAGCACCGGGGAGCTGTTTTTT	CASASTGELFF
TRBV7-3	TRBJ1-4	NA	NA	TGTGCCAGCAGCTTAACGGGCAGGGGAAACGAAAAACTGTTTTTT	CASSLTGRGNEKLFF
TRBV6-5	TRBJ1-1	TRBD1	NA	TGTGCCAGCAGTTTGACAGGGGCGAACACTGAAGCTTTCTTT	CASSLTGANTEAFF
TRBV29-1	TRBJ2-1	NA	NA	TGCAGCGGCGGGACAGCCGATTACTCCTACAATGAGCAGTTCTTC	CSGGTADYSYNEQFF
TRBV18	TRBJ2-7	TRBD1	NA	TGTGCCAGCTCACCCTCGACAGGGACCTACGAGCAGTACTTC	CASSPSTGTYEQYF
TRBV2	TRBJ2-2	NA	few	TGTGCCAGCAGCGCGGCTGGCGGGGAGCTGTTTTTT	CASSAAGGELFF
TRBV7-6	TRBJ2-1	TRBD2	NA	TGTGCCAGCAGCTTATATGAAGAGGGACTAGCGGGAAACAATGAGCAGTTCTTC	CASSLYEEGLAGNNEQFF
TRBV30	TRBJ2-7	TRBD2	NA	TGTGCCTGCCACCTAGGACTAGCGGTCTCCTACGAGCAGTACTTC	CACHLGLAVSYEQYF